What follows describes a single TCR beta chain. The data were obtained in a study of blood T cells in healthy people across ages. The use of a sample-barcoded 5' primer and a J-beta primer mix characterized a second PCR of roughly 6 to 12 cycles. Sequencing recovered at least 2.5 million CDR3-containing paired-end reads from each sample. TCRdb processed the 5' RACE reads anew with MiXCR; each CDR3 protein has one entry. The sample records roughly 1,300,000 distinct CDR3 sequences, 55% to 75% being singletons. Deletions cut 2 bases from V and 4 bases from J, with 6 bases between. Germline CDR1 and CDR2: ENHRY and SYGVKD. CDR3 length: 13 residues.

This chain links TRBV10-3 with TRBJ2-1, with a weak D call TRBD1 (6 bases). This clonotype originated in a man younger than 35 in good health. Input material: blood. In nucleotides, the CDR3 is TGTGCCATCAGTGAGGGACAGTACAATGAGCAGTTCTTC. The encoded protein is CAISEGQYNEQFF.